This entry describes one TCR beta chain. The sample comes from a study of blood T cell repertoires in COVID-19. Only in-frame clones appear in the TCRdb table, and some are missing; sequencing was by immunoSEQ multiplex PCR. Of 310,000 or so clones listed, approximately 86% are singletons. The sequenced sample consisted of peripheral blood. This TCR was sampled from a man between 70 and 80 years old with acute or convalescent COVID-19.

Here the CDR3 DNA reads TGTGCCATCAGTGCGGGACTAGCGGGAGCAGGCTACGAGCAGTACTTC. It specifies CAISAGLAGAGYEQYF. The chain carries TRBV10-3 and TRBJ2-7; 14 bases fit TRBD2. The junction had 5 bases not matched to a gene; V was cut back by 4 bases and J by 3 bases. Germline assignment: CDR1 ENHRY and CDR2 SYGVKD. The CDR3 loop spans 16 amino acids.